The entry below gives a single T cell receptor (beta chain) sequence along with its context. Its antigen is unidentified. The sample is drawn from a study of OX40 agonist ivuxolimab in advanced cancers. Some clones are missing from TCRdb's copy, which holds only in-frame ones; the method was immunoSEQ multiplex PCR. The sample includes roughly 75,000 clones, about 88% of them seen just once. Trimming at V came to 0 bases and at J to 2 bases, leaving 19 bases not matched to a gene. There are 20 residues in the CDR3. The germline CDR1 and CDR2 sequences are SGDLS and YYNGEE. General study points: Among the least clonally expanded were partial responders at 0.1-3.0 mg/kg.

This chain joins TRBV9 and TRBJ2-7; 8 nucleotides match TRBD2. This TCR derives from an adult with an advanced solid tumor such as melanoma, head and neck, liver or kidney cancer. The starting material was CD4+ or CD8+ T cells sorted from blood, obtained in a trial of the OX40 agonist ivuxolimab. The CDR3 DNA reads as TGTGCCAGCAGCGTAGAAGGGGACACCGTCGCTAGCGGGTTTACCTACGAGCAGTACTTC. Translation: CASSVEGDTVASGFTYEQYF.